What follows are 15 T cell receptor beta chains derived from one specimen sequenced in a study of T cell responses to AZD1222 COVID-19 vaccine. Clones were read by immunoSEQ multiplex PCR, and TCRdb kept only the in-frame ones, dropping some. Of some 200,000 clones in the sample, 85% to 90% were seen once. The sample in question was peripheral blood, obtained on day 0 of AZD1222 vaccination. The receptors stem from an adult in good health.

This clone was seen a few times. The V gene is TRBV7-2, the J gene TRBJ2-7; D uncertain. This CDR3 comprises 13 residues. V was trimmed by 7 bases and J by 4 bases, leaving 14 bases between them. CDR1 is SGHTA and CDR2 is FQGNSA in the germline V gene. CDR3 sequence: CASNSTTRYEQYF. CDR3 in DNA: TGTGCCAGCAACTCGACAACAAGGTACGAGCAGTACTTC.

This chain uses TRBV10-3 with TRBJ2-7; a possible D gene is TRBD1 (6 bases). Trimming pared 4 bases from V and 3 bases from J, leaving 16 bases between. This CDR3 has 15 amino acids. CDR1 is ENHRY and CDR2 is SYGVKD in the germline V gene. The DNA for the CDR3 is TGTGCCATCAGTGGGGGGCTAGGGGGTAACTACGAGCAGTACTTC. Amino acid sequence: CAISGGLGGNYEQYF.

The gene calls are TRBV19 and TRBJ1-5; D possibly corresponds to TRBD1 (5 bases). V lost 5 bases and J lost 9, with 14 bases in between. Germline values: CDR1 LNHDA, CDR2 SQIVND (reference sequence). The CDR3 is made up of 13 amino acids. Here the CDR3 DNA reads TGTGCCAGTAGTGCGGGGGGGTTAAGGCCCCAGCATTTT. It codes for CASSAGGLRPQHF. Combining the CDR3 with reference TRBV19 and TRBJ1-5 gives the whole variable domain DGGITQSPKYLFRKEGQNVTLSCEQNLNHDAMYWYRQDPGQGLRLIYYSQIVNDFQKGDIAEGYSVSREKKESFPLTVTSAQKNPTAFYLCASSAGGLRPQHFGDGTRLSIL.

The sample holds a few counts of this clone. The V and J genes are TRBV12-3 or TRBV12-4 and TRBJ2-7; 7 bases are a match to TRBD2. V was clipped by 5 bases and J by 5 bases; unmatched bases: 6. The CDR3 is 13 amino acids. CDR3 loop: CASSRDYNNEQYF. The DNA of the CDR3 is TGTGCCAGCAGTAGGGACTACAACAACGAGCAGTACTTC.

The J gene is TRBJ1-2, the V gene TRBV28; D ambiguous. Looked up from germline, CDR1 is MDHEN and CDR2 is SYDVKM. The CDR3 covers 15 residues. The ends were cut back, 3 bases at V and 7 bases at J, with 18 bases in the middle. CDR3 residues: CASSLATAPLLGYTF. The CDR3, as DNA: TGTGCCAGCAGTTTGGCGACGGCGCCTCTTCTTGGCTACACCTTC.

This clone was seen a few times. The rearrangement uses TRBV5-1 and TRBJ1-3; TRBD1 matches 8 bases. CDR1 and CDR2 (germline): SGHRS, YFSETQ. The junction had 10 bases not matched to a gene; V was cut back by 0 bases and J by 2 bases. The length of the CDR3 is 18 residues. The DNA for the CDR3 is TGCGCCAGCAGCTTGGCCGAGGCAGGGGGCTTAACTGGAAACACCATATATTTT. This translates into CASSLAEAGGLTGNTIYF.

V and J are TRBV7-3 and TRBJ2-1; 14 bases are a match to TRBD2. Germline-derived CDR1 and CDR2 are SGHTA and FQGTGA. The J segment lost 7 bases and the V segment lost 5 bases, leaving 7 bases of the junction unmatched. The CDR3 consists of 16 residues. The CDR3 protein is CASSDGTSGRRNEQFF. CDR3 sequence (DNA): TGTGCCAGCAGCGATGGGACTAGCGGGAGACGGAATGAGCAGTTCTTC.

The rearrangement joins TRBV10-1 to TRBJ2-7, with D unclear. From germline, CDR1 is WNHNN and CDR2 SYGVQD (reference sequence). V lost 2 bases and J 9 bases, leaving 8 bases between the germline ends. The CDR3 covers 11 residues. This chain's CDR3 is CASSEGRRQYF. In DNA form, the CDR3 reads TGCGCCAGCAGTGAGGGTAGGAGGCAGTACTTC.

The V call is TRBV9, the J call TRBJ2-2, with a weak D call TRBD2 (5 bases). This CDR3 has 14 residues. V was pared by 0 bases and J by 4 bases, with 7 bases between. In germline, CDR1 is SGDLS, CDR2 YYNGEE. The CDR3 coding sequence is TGTGCCAGCAGCGTAGACGGACTCACCGGGGAGCTGTTTTTT. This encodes CASSVDGLTGELFF.

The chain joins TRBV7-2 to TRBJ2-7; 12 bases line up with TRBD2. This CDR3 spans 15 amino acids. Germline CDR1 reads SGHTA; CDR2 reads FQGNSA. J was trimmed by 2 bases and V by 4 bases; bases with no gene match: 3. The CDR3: CASSSASGGAYEQYF. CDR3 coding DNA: TGTGCCAGCAGCTCGGCTAGCGGGGGGGCCTACGAGCAGTACTTC.

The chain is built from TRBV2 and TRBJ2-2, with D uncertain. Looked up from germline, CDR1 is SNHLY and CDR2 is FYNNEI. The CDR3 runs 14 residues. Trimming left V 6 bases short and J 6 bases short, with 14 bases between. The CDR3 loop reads CASSGRSGSGELFF. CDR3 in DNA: TGTGCCAGCAGCGGCCGTAGTGGGTCCGGGGAGCTGTTTTTT. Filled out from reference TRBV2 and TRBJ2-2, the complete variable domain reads EPEVTQTPSHQVTQMGQEVILRCVPISNHLYFYWYRQILGQKVEFLVSFYNNEISEKSEIFDDQFSVERPDGSNFTLKIRSTKLEDSAMYFCASSGRSGSGELFFGEGSRLTVL.

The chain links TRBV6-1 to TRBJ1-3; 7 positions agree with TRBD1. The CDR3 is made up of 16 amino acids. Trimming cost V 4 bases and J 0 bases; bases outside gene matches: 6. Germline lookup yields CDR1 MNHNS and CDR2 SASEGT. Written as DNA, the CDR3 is TGTGCCAGCAGTGGTCCGGGACAGCGCTCTGGAAACACCATATATTTT. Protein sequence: CASSGPGQRSGNTIYF.

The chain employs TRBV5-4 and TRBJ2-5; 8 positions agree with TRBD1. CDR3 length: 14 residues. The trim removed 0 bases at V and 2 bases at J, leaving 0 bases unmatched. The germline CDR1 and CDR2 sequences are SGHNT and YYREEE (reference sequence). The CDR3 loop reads CASSLGTGQETQYF. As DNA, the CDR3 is TGTGCCAGCAGCTTGGGGACAGGGCAAGAGACCCAGTACTTC.

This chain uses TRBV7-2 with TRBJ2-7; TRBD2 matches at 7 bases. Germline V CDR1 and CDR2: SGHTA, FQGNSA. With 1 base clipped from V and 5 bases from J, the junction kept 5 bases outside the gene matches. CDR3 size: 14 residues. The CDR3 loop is CASSLGLAENEQYF. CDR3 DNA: TGTGCCAGCAGCTTAGGCCTAGCGGAAAACGAGCAGTACTTC.

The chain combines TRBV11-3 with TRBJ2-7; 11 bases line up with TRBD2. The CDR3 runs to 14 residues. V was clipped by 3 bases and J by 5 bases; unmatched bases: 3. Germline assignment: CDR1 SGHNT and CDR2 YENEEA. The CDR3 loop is CASSFSGGDHEQYF. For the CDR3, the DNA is TGTGCCAGCAGCTTTAGCGGGGGGGACCACGAGCAGTACTTC.